A single T cell receptor (beta chain) is shown here with its context. The antigen is not known. Other DNA sequences from this sample encode an identical CDR3 as well. This sample stems from a study of shared clonotypes between healthy human individuals. Study as a whole: Researchers drew samples from two women and a few men aged 18 to 49. Study results and caveats: About 5% of naive CD4 clonotypes were shared across several donors.

Approximately 200 ng DNA, 30,000 to 35,000 T cell genomes, went into each sorted-subset replicate PCR. Libraries were prepared by immunoSEQ multiplex PCR; TCRdb keeps only in-frame clonotypes and omits some of them. The sample consists of approximately 2,000,000 clones, roughly 93% of them appearing once. Terminally differentiated effector memory CD45RA+ cells were left out of the naive CD8 fraction, which was CD45RO-negative and positively selected for CCR7. Participating donors were healthy, HIV-negative adults free of recent acute infections or vaccinations. Germline CDR1 MNHEY, CDR2 SMNVEV (reference sequence). V shed 5 bases, J shed 2 bases, and the junction held 5 bases outside the gene matches. CDR3 length equals 15 residues.

This receptor was identified in a man aged 18 to 29 in good health. Some clones in this sample may be carry-over from other donors' samples. Sample: naive CD8+ T cells from PBMCs. This rearrangement joins TRBV27 to TRBJ1-5; TRBD1 agrees at 8 bases. Here the CDR3 DNA reads TGTGCCAGCAGTCTCACAGGGGGTCGCAATCAGCCCCAGCATTTT. Translated, it gives CASSLTGGRNQPQHF.